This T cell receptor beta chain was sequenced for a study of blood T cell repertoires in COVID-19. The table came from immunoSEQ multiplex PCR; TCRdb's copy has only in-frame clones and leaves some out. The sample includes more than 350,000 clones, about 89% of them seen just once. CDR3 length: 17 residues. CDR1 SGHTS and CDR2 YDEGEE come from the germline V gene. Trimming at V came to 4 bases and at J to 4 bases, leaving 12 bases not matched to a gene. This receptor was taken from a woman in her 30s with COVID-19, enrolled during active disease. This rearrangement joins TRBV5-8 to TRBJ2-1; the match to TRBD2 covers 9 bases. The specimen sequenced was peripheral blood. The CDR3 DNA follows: TGTGCCAGCAGCCCTTTTTTCGGCGGGGGGGGATACAATGAGCAGTTCTTC. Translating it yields CASSPFFGGGGYNEQFF.